The 18 T cell receptor beta chains below were found in one sample sequenced in a study of T cells in Graves' hyperthyroidism and ophthalmopathy. Amplified regions were TCR beta CDR3 sequences from RNA transcripts. First-round RT-PCR with HTBI primers amplified the TCR CDR3 region. TCRdb recomputed calls from the multiplex PCR reads with MiXCR, one row per CDR3 protein. The repertoire consists of about 98,000 distinct CDR3 sequences, with roughly 39% occurring once and the leading ten covering roughly a tenth. Specimen: peripheral blood or thyroid tissue (not recorded which). These receptors originate from a young woman with Graves' hyperthyroidism.

This clonotype was counted at least ten times. This chain links TRBV7-9 with TRBJ2-5, with a possible D match to TRBD1 (6 bases). Per the germline V gene, CDR1 is SEHNR and CDR2 is FQNEAQ (reference sequence). The CDR3 totals 15 residues. V was clipped by 4 bases and J by 2 bases, with 14 bases between them. CDR3 DNA sequence: TGTGCCAGCAGCTCCTTCACGGACAGTCAAGAGACCCAGTACTTC. It encodes CASSSFTDSQETQYF.

CDR3 bases: TGTGCCAGCAGCTCTAGACAGGGCTCCTCTGGGGCCAACGTCCTGACTTTC. It encodes CASSSRQGSSGANVLTF. This chain links TRBV7-8 with TRBJ2-6, with 7 nucleotides matching TRBD1. The V and J ends lost 4 bases and 0 bases, in that order; junction bases with no gene match: 6. The V gene's germline CDR1 is SGHVS and CDR2 FQNEAQ. The CDR3 runs to 17 residues.

Concerning this clonotype: The germline gene is not matched at one end of the junction; a read error may be the cause. The chain combines TRBV7-7 with TRBJ2-5; D is possibly TRBD1 or TRBD2 (5 bases each). This CDR3 is built from 16 residues. In germline, CDR1 is SSHAT, CDR2 FNYEAQ (reference sequence). DNA of the CDR3: TGTGCTAGCAGCTCCGGGACCCGCACCGGGGATAGGACCCAGTACTTC. Translated, it gives CASSSGTRTGDRTQYF.

This clonotype was seen at least ten times. This chain links TRBV7-2 with TRBJ2-7, with TRBD2 identical over 9 bases. The CDR3 consists of 15 residues. Germline V gives CDR1 SGHTA, CDR2 FQGNSA. J was trimmed by 7 bases and V by 2 bases; bases with no gene match: 9. The CDR3 protein is CASSLSGTSLGEQYF. CDR3 sequence (DNA): TGTGCCAGCAGCTTAAGTGGGACTAGCTTGGGGGAGCAGTACTTC.

The CDR3 protein is CASSLSSSGGQLNTEAFF. In DNA, the CDR3 is TGTGCCAGCAGTTTATCAAGTTCTGGGGGACAGTTGAACACTGAAGCTTTCTTT. The rearrangement uses TRBV6-5 and TRBJ1-1; the match to TRBD1 covers 7 bases. J was trimmed by 0 bases and V by 4 bases; bases with no gene match: 14. This CDR3 contains 18 residues. Germline V gives CDR1 MNHEY, CDR2 SVGAGI.

J is TRBJ2-1 and V is TRBV20-1; D is perhaps TRBD1 or TRBD2 (5 bases each). The ends were cut back, 6 bases at V and 5 bases at J, with 20 bases in the middle. CDR3 length equals 15 residues. Germline V gene sequence: CDR1 DFQATT, CDR2 SNEGSKA (reference sequence). CDR3 residues: CSAPGLHLNNNEQFF. DNA for the CDR3: TGCAGTGCCCCGGGGCTACACCTTAACAACAATGAGCAGTTCTTC.

Points on this clonotype: One end of the junction does not line up with germline, which may come from a read error. The gene calls are TRBV7-8 and TRBJ2-5; 7 bases are a match to TRBD2. The CDR3 contains 15 residues. Germline V gives CDR1 SGHVS, CDR2 FQNEAQ. In nucleotides, the CDR3 is TGCGCCTGCAGCTTAGGGGCGGGAGCGGGGGAGACCCAGTACTTC. Translating gives CACSLGAGAGETQYF.

The chain is built from TRBV7-8 and TRBJ2-7, with 13 bases that match TRBD2. The CDR3 consists of 16 residues. Germline-derived CDR1 and CDR2 are SGHVS and FQNEAQ. V gave up 1 base and J gave up 6 bases; unmatched junction bases: 6. The CDR3 reads CASSLELAGGTGEQYF. DNA for the CDR3: TGTGCCAGCAGCTTAGAACTAGCGGGAGGGACCGGCGAGCAGTACTTC.

Of note for this clonotype: The junction and the germline gene differ at one end; a read error may be behind it. The chain links TRBV2 to TRBJ1-2; D possibly corresponds to TRBD1 (5 bases). Germline lookup yields CDR1 SNHLY and CDR2 FYNNEI. The CDR3 consists of 14 residues. CDR3 in amino acids: CASSESGTLFGCTF. The CDR3 DNA reads as TGTGCCAGCAGTGAGAGTGGGACCCTCTTTGGCTGCACCTTC.

This clonotype was seen repeatedly, ten times or more. The rearrangement uses TRBV12-3 or TRBV12-4 and TRBJ1-3, with D hard to call. V was clipped by 5 bases and J by 3 bases, with 2 bases between them. The length of the CDR3 is 11 residues. As DNA, the CDR3 is TGTGCCAGCAGTCGTGGAAACACCATATATTTT. Its protein is CASSRGNTIYF.

This clonotype was picked up many times. V usage is TRBV6-5 and J usage is TRBJ1-4, with D maybe TRBD1 (5 bases). This CDR3 has 16 residues. Per germline, CDR1 MNHEY and CDR2 SVGAGI. The V gene lost 7 bases and the J gene lost 6 bases, with 21 bases spanning the gap. Here the CDR3 reads CASTTDGGQGYEKLFF. As DNA, the CDR3 is TGTGCCAGCACCACCGACGGAGGGCAGGGATATGAAAAACTGTTTTTT.

This clonotype has only a few counts. The chain joins TRBV6-7 to TRBJ1-5; a weak D match, TRBD1 (5 bases). TRBV6-7 is flagged as an ORF with uncertain function. The CDR3 has 13 amino acids. With 8 bases removed from V and 2 bases from J, the gap between germline ends came to 10 bases. CDR3 in DNA: TGTGCCAGCGGGGGGGATGGCAATCAGCCCCAGCATTTT. This translates into CASGGDGNQPQHF.

This chain links TRBV11-2 with TRBJ2-5; TRBD2 matches at 7 bases. This CDR3 contains 15 residues. Germline assignment: CDR1 SGHAT and CDR2 FQNNGV. V was pared by 3 bases and J by 4 bases, with 8 bases of the junction left unmatched. CDR3 amino acids: CASSFAAGLRETQYF. DNA for the CDR3: TGTGCCAGCAGCTTTGCAGCGGGGCTTCGAGAGACCCAGTACTTC.

This clonotype was seen a few times. The rearrangement joins TRBV2 to TRBJ2-7; 9 positions match TRBD2. The CDR3 loop spans 13 amino acids. V trimming: 6 bases; J trimming: 4 bases; junction bases outside the gene matches: 4. Germline loops: CDR1 SNHLY, CDR2 FYNNEI. The CDR3 nucleotides read TGTGCCAGCAGCGGACTAGCGAGGTACGAGCAGTACTTC. Protein: CASSGLARYEQYF.

The chain couples TRBV7-6 to TRBJ2-7, with D tentatively TRBD1 (6 bases). Germline lookup yields CDR1 SGHVS and CDR2 FNYEAQ. The CDR3 is made up of 13 amino acids. The CDR3 here is CANSLGQLYEQYF. Here the CDR3 DNA reads TGTGCTAACAGCTTAGGACAGCTGTACGAGCAGTACTTC.

A note on this clonotype: No conserved phenylalanine or tryptophan is present at the end of the CDR3, so a read error is the likely explanation. V is TRBV7-2 and J is TRBJ2-5; 10 bases are shared with TRBD1. V gave up 5 bases and J gave up 4 bases; unmatched junction bases: 4. Germline loops: CDR1 SGHTA, CDR2 FQGNSA. The CDR3 is 14 amino acids. The CDR3 DNA sequence: TGTGCCAGCAGCCCTGACAGGGGGCGAGAGACCCAGTACCTC. Protein sequence: CASSPDRGRETQYL.

This clonotype showed up just a few times. The V call is TRBV7-3, the J call TRBJ1-5; TRBD1 is a possible D gene (5 bases). Germline V CDR1 and CDR2: SGHTA, FQGTGA. The CDR3 spans 12 residues. Trimming took 6 bases from V and 9 from J, leaving 12 bases between them. CDR3 nucleotide sequence: TGTGCCAGCAGTACTCCCGGGGGGCCCCAGCATTTT. Residues: CASSTPGGPQHF.

At least ten counts were recorded for this clonotype. The rearrangement uses TRBV20-1 and TRBJ1-4; tentatively, D is TRBD1 (5 bases). The CDR3 is 14 amino acids. The germline V gene has CDR1 DFQATT and CDR2 SNEGSKA (reference sequence). Trimming removed 1 base from V and 12 bases from J, with 18 bases in between. CDR3 DNA sequence: TGCAGTGCTAGAGCCTCGATTTCCTGGGGCGAACTGTTTTTT. Residues: CSARASISWGELFF.